This passage covers 25 T cell receptor beta chains from one sample sequenced in a study of identical twins (dated by TCRdb to about 2016). The library came from 5' RACE. The sequencer was an Illumina HiSeq 2000. Using fastp at Q25 and MiXCR, TCRdb reprocessed the public reads and kept productive beta chains. Entries are consolidated by CDR3 protein sequence, retaining the most common genes and DNA. The sample has 250,000 or so distinct CDR3 sequences on record, 6% to 8.5% of them singletons. The ten largest clones add up to about 5.8% of the sample. The same specimen was also included in a second study, on yellow fever vaccine responses in identical twins.

Sequencing was performed on CD8+ T cells sorted from blood. The origin of the receptors is a woman between 18 and 29 years old in good health.

This sequence joins TRBV29-1 and TRBJ2-1, with D possibly being TRBD2 (6 bases). The germline V and J ends were trimmed by 6 bases and 0 bases, with 15 bases remaining between them. This CDR3 is built from 15 residues. CDR1 and CDR2 from the germline V gene are SQVTM and ANQGSEA. The CDR3 coding sequence is TGCAGCGTGATTGCGGGGCCGAGCTCCTACAATGAGCAGTTCTTC. Its translation: CSVIAGPSSYNEQFF.

The chain has TRBV6-1 and TRBJ2-6, with 11 bases fitting TRBD1. Germline V gene sequence: CDR1 MNHNS, CDR2 SASEGT. V dropped 8 bases and J dropped 3; count of bases not matched to a gene: 15. The CDR3 length is 19 residues. CDR3 bases: TGTGCCAGCGCCCGCACCGTAGGACAGGGGGCGGGTGGGGCCAACGTCCTGACTTTC. This codes for CASARTVGQGAGGANVLTF.

This clonotype appeared many times. This chain uses TRBV12-3 or TRBV12-4 with TRBJ1-1; D is uncertain. V was pared by 6 bases and J by 6 bases, with 11 bases between. This CDR3 region has 12 residues. CDR3 loop: CASSYTGAEAFF. Here the CDR3 DNA reads TGTGCCAGCAGCTATACCGGGGCTGAAGCTTTCTTT.

In its sample, this clonotype was seen many times. The gene calls are TRBV5-1 and TRBJ2-3; possible D gene TRBD2, 6 bases. The CDR3 contains 15 residues. Germline-derived CDR1 and CDR2 are SGHRS and YFSETQ. Trimming pared 2 bases from V and 2 bases from J, leaving 12 bases between. The CDR3 loop is CASSFRDFSTDTQYF. CDR3 coding DNA: TGCGCCAGCAGCTTCCGGGACTTTTCCACAGATACGCAGTATTTT.

The genes are TRBV7-9 and TRBJ2-3; D perhaps matches TRBD2 (5 bases). Germline V gene lookup returns CDR1 SEHNR and CDR2 FQNEAQ (reference sequence). The CDR3 is made up of 16 amino acids. The V end lost 5 bases, the J end lost 5 bases, and 20 bases lay between the germline ends. The CDR3 sequence is CASSDGLFADGDTQYF. CDR3 sequence (DNA): TGTGCCAGCAGCGACGGACTCTTCGCCGATGGAGATACGCAGTATTTT. The entire variable domain, with the rest obtained from reference TRBV7-9 and TRBJ2-3, is as follows: DTGVSQNPRHKITKRGQNVTFRCDPISEHNRLYWYRQTLGQGPEFLTYFQNEAQLEKSRLLSDRFSAERPKGSFSTLEIQRTEQGDSAMYLCASSDGLFADGDTQYFGPGTRLTVL.

In this sample, this clonotype turned up a few times. This sequence joins TRBV5-5 and TRBJ2-1; 8 nucleotides match TRBD1. Germline V gene lookup returns CDR1 SGHKS and CDR2 YYEKEE (reference sequence). V lost 1 base and J lost 4; bases outside the gene matches: 4. The CDR3 is 15 amino acids. The CDR3 loop reads CASSLYGQGYNEQFF. The CDR3 DNA reads as TGTGCCAGCAGCTTGTATGGACAGGGATACAATGAGCAGTTCTTC.

This chain links TRBV9 with TRBJ2-1, with 7 bases fitting TRBD2. The trim removed 3 bases at V and 5 bases at J, leaving 11 bases unmatched. The CDR3 spans 16 residues. Germline loops: CDR1 SGDLS, CDR2 YYNGEE. This CDR3 reads CASSGEAGPPNNEQFF. In DNA, the CDR3 is TGTGCCAGCAGCGGAGAAGCGGGACCGCCCAACAATGAGCAGTTCTTC. Using reference TRBV9 and TRBJ2-1 for the parts outside the CDR3, the full variable domain is DSGVTQTPKHLITATGQRVTLRCSPRSGDLSVYWYQQSLDQGLQFLIQYYNGEERAKGNILERFSAQQFPDLHSELNLSSLELGDSALYFCASSGEAGPPNNEQFFGPGTRLTVL.

This clonotype was seen only a few times. The genes are TRBV12-3 or TRBV12-4 and TRBJ1-1; a possible D gene is TRBD1 (5 bases). The CDR3 is made up of 10 amino acids. V gave up 11 bases and J gave up 11 bases, with 15 bases separating them. CDR3 amino acids: CASSGDLAFF. The CDR3 DNA reads as TGTGCCTCCAGCGGGGACCTCGCTTTCTTT.

The V gene is TRBV7-9, the J gene TRBJ1-5, with D perhaps TRBD1 (6 bases). The CDR3 extends over 12 amino acids. V was shortened by 6 bases and J by 5 bases, with 8 bases between the two germline ends. CDR1 SEHNR and CDR2 FQNEAQ come from the germline V gene (reference sequence). CDR3 coding DNA: TGTGCCAGCAGTCACAGGGATCAGCCCCAGCATTTT. Its protein product is CASSHRDQPQHF.

This clonotype was detected ten times or more. This rearrangement joins TRBV29-1 to TRBJ2-1; D not resolved. The V gene's germline CDR1 is SQVTM and CDR2 ANQGSEA. Trimming shortened V by 1 base and J by 0 bases, and 13 bases separated the two germline ends. The CDR3 length is 16 residues. CDR3 loop: CSVEGAWSASYNEQFF. DNA of the CDR3: TGCAGCGTTGAAGGGGCGTGGTCGGCCTCCTACAATGAGCAGTTCTTC.

This chain joins TRBV4-1 and TRBJ2-7; D could derive from TRBD1 or TRBD2 (5 bases each). V lost 0 bases to trimming and J lost 2 bases, with 8 bases between them. The CDR3 runs 14 residues. CDR1 is MGHRA, CDR2 YSYEKL, per germline. DNA for the CDR3: TGCGCCAGCAGCCAAGATCTGGGGGCCTACGAGCAGTACGTC. Its translation is CASSQDLGAYEQYV.

This clonotype was seen at least ten times. The rearrangement joins TRBV4-1 to TRBJ1-4, with D hard to call. The V end was cut by 1 base, the J end by 4 bases, with 10 bases between. CDR3 length: 15 amino acids. Germline values: CDR1 MGHRA, CDR2 YSYEKL. The chain's CDR3 is CASSQVGSLNEKLFF. CDR3 nucleotide sequence: TGCGCCAGCAGCCAAGTCGGAAGTCTTAATGAAAAACTGTTTTTT.

In this sample, this clonotype turned up many times. The chain employs TRBV7-9 and TRBJ2-1; D is ambiguous. This CDR3 has 16 residues. The V end lost 5 bases, the J end lost 1 base, and 15 bases lay between the germline ends. CDR1 and CDR2 (germline): SEHNR, FQNEAQ (reference sequence). In nucleotides, the CDR3 is TGTGCCAGCAGCCGAGAGTTGTCTCAATCCTACAATGAGCAGTTCTTC. This encodes CASSRELSQSYNEQFF. Together with reference TRBV7-9 and TRBJ2-1, the CDR3 gives the full variable domain: DTGVSQNPRHKITKRGQNVTFRCDPISEHNRLYWYRQTLGQGPEFLTYFQNEAQLEKSRLLSDRFSAERPKGSFSTLEIQRTEQGDSAMYLCASSRELSQSYNEQFFGPGTRLTVL.

There are many counts of this clonotype. This chain joins TRBV7-9 and TRBJ1-1; D unresolved. CDR3 length equals 14 residues. V lost 10 bases to trimming and J lost 11 bases, with 26 bases between them. The germline V gene encodes CDR1 SEHNR and CDR2 FQNEAQ (reference sequence). CDR3 region: CATLQPGSPRGAFF. The CDR3 DNA reads as TGTGCCACCCTACAGCCGGGCTCTCCCCGAGGGGCTTTCTTT.

This clonotype was counted a few times. Germline is not matched at one junction end, which may reflect a read error. The chain uses TRBV2 and TRBJ2-3, with 7 bases fitting TRBD1. Germline V CDR1 and CDR2: SNHLY, FYNNEI. The CDR3 is 18 amino acids. The CDR3 reads CAISPPGTARPGTDTQYF. The CDR3 coding sequence is TGTGCCATCAGTCCCCCCGGGACAGCGAGACCCGGCACAGATACGCAGTATTTT.

The sample holds many counts of this clonotype. The chain couples TRBV28 to TRBJ2-2; tentative D call: TRBD2 (6 bases). V shed 5 bases and J shed 0 bases, with 10 bases lying between them. Germline V gene lookup returns CDR1 MDHEN and CDR2 SYDVKM. The CDR3 is made up of 15 amino acids. This CDR3 reads CASSPDYANTGELFF. DNA for the CDR3: TGTGCCAGCAGTCCGGACTATGCGAACACCGGGGAGCTGTTTTTT.

This clonotype turned up a few times. This chain uses TRBV11-3 with TRBJ2-1; possibly TRBD1 for D (6 bases). This CDR3 is 17 amino acids long. In germline, CDR1 is SGHNT, CDR2 YENEEA. Between the trimmed V and J ends, which lost 0 bases and 8 bases, there was a span of 20 bases. The CDR3 DNA sequence: TGTGCCAGCAGCTTAGATTGGGCAGGGGTCCCCTCGGATGAGCAGTTCTTC. It encodes CASSLDWAGVPSDEQFF.

Many counts were recorded for this clonotype. The V call is TRBV5-1, the J call TRBJ1-6, with a weak D call TRBD1 (6 bases). CDR3 size: 14 residues. The ends were cut back, 5 bases at V and 5 bases at J, with 11 bases in the middle. Germline V gene data show CDR1 as SGHRS and CDR2 as YFSETQ. The DNA for the CDR3 is TGCGCCAGCAGGGACGACAGGAATAATTCACCCCTCCACTTT. This translates into CASRDDRNNSPLHF.

This clonotype was counted at least ten times. The chain is built from TRBV4-2 and TRBJ2-5; 11 bases fit TRBD2. This CDR3 is 16 amino acids long. Per the germline V gene, CDR1 is LGHNA and CDR2 is YNFKEQ. V lost 0 bases to trimming and J lost 4 bases; unmatched junction nucleotides: 4. DNA of the CDR3: TGTGCCAGCAGCCAAGACCTACTAGCGGGAGTAGAGACCCAGTACTTC. It yields the protein CASSQDLLAGVETQYF.

The V and J genes are TRBV12-3 or TRBV12-4 and TRBJ1-2, with D tentatively TRBD1 (5 bases). CDR3 length equals 13 residues. Trimming removed 7 bases from V and 5 bases from J, with 14 bases in between. As DNA, the CDR3 is TGTGCCAGCAATCGTGGGGGGAATTATGGCTACACCTTC. Amino acid sequence: CASNRGGNYGYTF.

This clonotype was detected a few times. The chain carries TRBV7-3 and TRBJ2-5; 8 positions match TRBD1. Germline V gives CDR1 SGHTA, CDR2 FQGTGA. CDR3 length: 14 residues. The junction had 7 bases not matched to a gene; V was cut back by 5 bases and J by 5 bases. CDR3 nucleotides: TGTGCCAGCAGCCCGACAGGGGCGGTGGAGACCCAGTACTTC. It yields the protein CASSPTGAVETQYF.

This chain links TRBV27 with TRBJ1-5; tentative D call: TRBD1 (5 bases). Germline values: CDR1 MNHEY, CDR2 SMNVEV (reference sequence). Trimming stripped 5 bases from V and 4 bases from J, with 9 bases between. The length of the CDR3 is 13 residues. Here the CDR3 reads CASSRGLNQPQHF. The CDR3 bases are TGTGCCAGCAGTAGGGGTCTGAATCAGCCCCAGCATTTT.

V is TRBV15 and J is TRBJ1-6, with D unresolved. Germline CDR1 reads LNHNV; CDR2 reads YYDKDF (reference sequence). CDR3 length: 14 residues. The V end was cut by 5 bases, the J end by 8 bases, with 13 bases between. CDR3: CATSFRRLDSPLHF. In DNA form, the CDR3 reads TGTGCCACCAGCTTCCGTCGCTTGGATTCACCCCTCCACTTT. Looking up the rest from reference TRBV15 and TRBJ1-6 gives the full variable domain: DAMVIQNPRYQVTQFGKPVTLSCSQTLNHNVMYWYQQKSSQAPKLLFHYYDKDFNNEADTPDNFQSRRPNTSFCFLDIRSPGLGDTAMYLCATSFRRLDSPLHFGNGTRLTVT.

This clonotype was recorded a few times. The V and J genes are TRBV18 and TRBJ2-7; 7 positions match TRBD1. CDR3 size: 18 residues. Germline V CDR1 and CDR2: KGHSH, LQKENI. V was clipped by 2 bases and J by 4 bases; unmatched bases: 17. CDR3 protein: CASSPIYTPQGQIYEQYF. CDR3 sequence (DNA): TGTGCCAGCTCACCAATTTATACGCCCCAGGGACAGATTTACGAGCAGTACTTC.

The table lists this clonotype with a few counts. The CDR3 bases are TGTGCCAGCAGCTTAGGGGGACCCCCCCCCGGGGAGCTGTTTTTT. Translated: CASSLGGPPPGELFF. V and J are TRBV7-9 and TRBJ2-2; D may match TRBD1 or TRBD2 (5 bases each). Germline V gene lookup returns CDR1 SEHNR and CDR2 FQNEAQ (reference sequence). V was clipped by 1 base and J by 6 bases, with 12 bases between them. The CDR3 sequence is 15 residues long.